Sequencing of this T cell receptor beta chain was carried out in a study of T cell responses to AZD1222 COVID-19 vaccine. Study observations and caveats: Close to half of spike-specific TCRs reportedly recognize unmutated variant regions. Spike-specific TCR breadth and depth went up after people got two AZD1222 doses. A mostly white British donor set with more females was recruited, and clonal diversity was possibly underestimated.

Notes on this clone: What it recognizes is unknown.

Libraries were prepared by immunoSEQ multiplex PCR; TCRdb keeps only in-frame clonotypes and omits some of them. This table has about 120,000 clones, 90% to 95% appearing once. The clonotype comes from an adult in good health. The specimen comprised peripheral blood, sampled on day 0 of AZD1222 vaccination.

The CDR3 nucleotides are TGTGCCAGCAGCCCCCCCGGGGGGATAAGCTACTATGGCTACACCTTC. Translating gives CASSPPGGISYYGYTF. This rearrangement joins TRBV5-6 to TRBJ1-2, with D perhaps TRBD1 (5 bases). V lost 4 bases and J lost 3, with 19 bases in between. The germline gives CDR1 SGHDT, CDR2 YYEEEE. This CDR3 has 16 residues.